This record concerns one T cell receptor (beta chain) sequence. The antigen remains undetermined. Trimming took off 5 bases at V and 6 bases at J, with 14 bases between the two ends. The CDR3 is made up of 14 amino acids. The authors made TCR beta libraries by quantitative 5'-RACE with molecular barcodes. TCRdb used MiXCR to reprocess the 5' RACE reads, holding one entry per CDR3 protein. The table records 150,000 to 250,000 distinct CDR3 sequences, 9.5% to 15% of them present only once. This sample is part of a study of CD8 T cells in ankylosing spondylitis. Findings and caveats of the study: Blood of patients with ankylosing spondylitis appeared to be characterized by a TCR beta motif of about 8 highly homologous variants. Disease-linked clones bore a CD8+ phenotype, appearing relatively rarely in peripheral blood. Disease-linked clones reportedly concentrated significantly in matched ankylosing spondylitis synovial fluid.

J is TRBJ2-1 and V is TRBV12-3 or TRBV12-4; tentatively, D is TRBD2 (5 bases). This sequence was found in a male donor with ankylosing spondylitis or in good health (not recorded which). Specimen: blood, either unsorted or a sorted T cell fraction (not recorded which). CDR3 sequence (DNA): TGTGCCAGCAGTCCGGCCGGAGGTCGCAATGAGCAGTTCTTC. This codes for CASSPAGGRNEQFF.